This T cell receptor (beta chain) was sequenced in a study of cytomegalovirus exposure and HLA in healthy donors. Findings and limits, study-wide: In a later analysis, HLA-associated TCR beta chains were more clonally expanded than equally common others. Looking again later, the authors saw that most CMV-associated TCR beta chains seemed HLA-restricted. A later look showed TCR association rates differing by HLA locus, highest for DRB1 and lowest for HLA-C. Most TCR sequences showed up rarely, but some public TCRs showed up in many donors.

With V trimmed by 2 bases and J by 1 base, 8 bases remained unmatched. The CDR3 spans 17 residues. The germline V gene encodes CDR1 SEHNR and CDR2 FQNEAQ (reference sequence). A note on this clone: The antigen is not known.

Vbeta (60) and Jbeta (13) primers were used in the PCR. Sequenced by immunoSEQ multiplex PCR; TCRdb stores in-frame clones only, minus some. The repertoire holds under 200,000 clones, with around three quarters as singletons. Sequencing was carried out using PBMCs. The TCR was taken from a man in his thirties or forties in good health and CMV-seropositive. The chain is built from TRBV7-9 and TRBJ2-3; 8 nucleotides agree with TRBD2. This CDR3 is CASSLTGGPSGTDTQYF. Written as DNA, the CDR3 is TGTGCCAGCAGCTTAACGGGGGGGCCAAGTGGCACAGATACGCAGTATTTT.